This paragraph covers one T cell receptor (beta chain) sequence. This specimen comes from a study of T cell responses to AZD1222 COVID-19 vaccine. This CDR3 region has 12 residues. Germline V CDR1 and CDR2: LGHDT, YNNKEL (reference sequence). The germline V and J ends were trimmed by 1 base and 8 bases, with 8 bases remaining between them. Repertoires were generated with immunoSEQ multiplex PCR, while TCRdb's copy carries only in-frame clones and drops some. The table has about 260,000 clones, 85% to 95% seen once. The sample consisted of peripheral blood, taken on day 0 of AZD1222 vaccination. The TCR was taken from an adult in good health. The chain recombines TRBV3-1 (or the pseudogene TRBV3-2) with TRBJ1-2; unclear D gene. CDR3 DNA sequence: TGTGCCAGCAGCCAAGGGGAACACGGCTACACCTTC. This translates into CASSQGEHGYTF.